A selection of T cell receptor beta chains follows, all from one sample in a study of molecular identifiers for immune sequencing clone quantification. In TCRdb, the PCR reads were re-called with MiXCR into one record per CDR3 protein. The sample has over 35,000 distinct CDR3 sequences, about 24% seen once; the top ten hold around 0.97%. The source material was naive CD8+ T cells from blood, with Jurkat cell RNA spiked in. Receptors were obtained from a human donor in good health. Some libraries in this study had Jurkat cell RNA spiked in. Both conserved end residues are part of each CDR3. A D gene is named only where the DNA matches it firmly. The size of a clone is reported for some rows only, either as once, few or many, or as a class for expanded clones.

j_call d_call v_call clone_size cdr3_aa cdr3_nt
TRBJ1-1 . TRBV7-9 many CASSRKLGTNNTEAFF TGTGCCAGCAGCCGAAAGCTCGGGACAAACAACACTGAAGCTTTCTTT
TRBJ2-7 . TRBV6-2/TRBV6-3 many CASSFWGAGERGGVF TGTGCCAGCAGTTTTTGGGGGGCTGGCGAGCGGGGCGGAGTCTTC
TRBJ1-1 . TRBV7-9 many CASSLGTGMNTEAFF TGTGCCAGCAGCTTAGGGACCGGGATGAACACTGAAGCTTTCTTT
TRBJ2-7 . TRBV3-1 many CASSQGPSEQYF TGTGCCAGCAGCCAAGGGCCGTCCGAGCAGTACTTC
TRBJ2-5 . TRBV20-1 many CSARDITSPTQETQYF TGCAGTGCTAGAGATATAACATCTCCAACCCAAGAGACCCAGTACTTC
TRBJ2-3 TRBD1 TRBV12-3/TRBV12-4 once CAGRQGAHTDTQYF TGTGCCGGCAGACAGGGGGCGCATACAGACACGCAGTATTTT
TRBJ2-3 . TRBV3-1 . CASSQEERFTDTQYF TGTGCCAGCAGCCAAGAGGAGCGTTTCACAGATACGCAGTATTTT
TRBJ2-3 . TRBV4-3 . CARRQVLAPRTAPQYF TGCGCCCGCCGCCAAGTCCTCGCGCCGCGCACCGCTCCGCAGTATTTT
TRBJ2-1 TRBD2 TRBV29-1 many CSVEVALGGGRAWFEQFF TGCAGCGTAGAGGTGGCGCTCGGTGGCGGGAGGGCCTGGTTTGAGCAGTTCTTC
TRBJ2-3 TRBD2 TRBV13 few CASSSPSSGGSRTDTQYF TGTGCCAGCAGCTCCCCTTCAAGCGGGGGGTCCCGCACAGATACGCAGTATTTT
TRBJ1-2 . TRBV5-3 . CASSTPEAHGYTF TGTGCCAGCAGCACCCCCGAGGCGCATGGCTACACCTTC
TRBJ1-1 TRBD1 TRBV7-9 many CASINRGAEAFF TGTGCCAGCATCAACAGGGGAGCGGAAGCTTTCTTT
TRBJ2-3 TRBD2 TRBV11-2 many CASSLISGGLALDTQYF TGTGCCAGCAGCCTTATAAGTGGGGGACTAGCGCTAGATACGCAGTATTTT
TRBJ2-3 . TRBV6-6 many CASSYGTGDTQYF TGTGCCAGCAGTTACGGTACTGGAGATACGCAGTATTTT
TRBJ2-3 TRBD2 TRBV29-1 medium-sized CSAWRAGTSDTDTQYF TGCAGCGCCTGGAGAGCCGGGACTAGCGACACAGATACGCAGTATTTT
TRBJ1-2 . TRBV27 few CASSLFGVGYGCTF TGTGCCAGCAGTTTATTCGGGGTTGGCTATGGCTGCACCTTC
TRBJ2-7 TRBD1 TRBV12-3/TRBV12-4 . CASSLGQAVYEQYF TGTGCCAGCAGTTTGGGACAGGCAGTGTACGAGCAGTACTTC
TRBJ2-7 . TRBV4-3 few CASSQETTYEQYF TGCGCCAGCAGCCAAGAGACAACCTACGAGCAGTACTTC
TRBJ2-7 . TRBV7-2 many CASSSRPTGPTSYEQYF TGTGCCAGCAGTAGTAGGCCTACAGGCCCGACCTCCTACGAGCAGTACTTC
TRBJ2-1 . TRBV28 few CASSPHPRSSYNEQFF TGTGCCAGCAGTCCCCACCCCAGGAGCTCCTACAATGAGCAGTTCTTC
TRBJ1-1 TRBD1 TRBV15 many CATSDIQGAQTEAFF TGTGCCACCAGTGATATACAGGGGGCGCAAACTGAAGCTTTCTTT
TRBJ2-7 TRBD1 TRBV13 few CASSNTGERFLWQYF TGTGCCAGCAGCAACACAGGGGAACGCTTCCTATGGCAGTACTTC
TRBJ2-7 . TRBV4-1 many CASSQVDNRYEQYF TGCGCCAGCAGCCAAGTGGACAACCGCTACGAGCAGTACTTC
TRBJ2-3 . TRBV7-2 many CASSFGGTDTQYF TGTGCCAGCAGCTTCGGCGGCACAGATACGCAGTATTTT
TRBJ2-1 . TRBV28 many CASSLLSRGEGNEQFF TGTGCCAGCAGTTTATTGTCCAGGGGAGAAGGCAATGAGCAGTTCTTC
TRBJ2-7 TRBD2 TRBV6-2/TRBV6-3 many CASSQRTSGGYEQYF TGTGCCAGCAGCCAAAGGACTAGCGGGGGCTACGAGCAGTACTTC
TRBJ2-3 . TRBV10-1 few CASSGDTTSTDTQYF TGCGCCAGCAGTGGCGACACCACCAGCACAGATACGCAGTATTTT
TRBJ2-3 TRBD2 TRBV4-3 medium-sized CASSQDSSSGSPTDTQYF TGCGCCAGCAGCCAAGATTCGTCTAGCGGGAGCCCAACAGATACGCAGTATTTT
TRBJ2-3 TRBD2 TRBV3-1 many CASSHPASGGNWADTQYF TGTGCCAGCAGCCATCCAGCTAGCGGGGGAAATTGGGCAGATACGCAGTATTTT
TRBJ1-1 . TRBV7-9 . CASSLVQFLYTEAFF TGTGCCAGCAGCTTAGTCCAGTTCCTCTACACTGAAGCTTTCTTT
TRBJ2-7 . TRBV20-1 many CSAGDRNYEQYF TGCAGTGCCGGAGACAGAAACTACGAGCAGTACTTC
TRBJ1-1 TRBD1 TRBV6-5 many CASSYSNLQGGTEAFF TGTGCCAGCAGTTACTCGAATTTACAGGGGGGAACTGAAGCTTTCTTT
TRBJ2-2 TRBD2 TRBV24-1 many CATNGGYTGELFF TGTGCCACCAACGGGGGGTACACCGGGGAGCTGTTTTTT
TRBJ2-5 TRBD1 TRBV6-2/TRBV6-3 . CASSTLTGIQETQYF TGTGCCAGCAGTACCCTGACAGGGATCCAAGAGACCCAGTACTTC
TRBJ2-1 TRBD1 TRBV11-2 many CASSLLTGGSYNEQFF TGTGCCAGCAGCTTATTGACAGGGGGCTCCTACAATGAGCAGTTCTTC
TRBJ1-1 TRBD1 TRBV27 many CASKRGGLAEAFF TGTGCCAGCAAGAGAGGGGGCTTAGCTGAAGCTTTCTTT
TRBJ1-5 . TRBV19 . CASTDGQPQHF TGTGCCAGTACGGACGGCCAGCCCCAGCATTTT
TRBJ2-7 . TRBV29-1 . CSVEAGYEQYF TGCAGCGTTGAAGCGGGGTACGAGCAGTACTTC
TRBJ2-3 . TRBV4-1 many CASSQKERYTDTQYF TGCGCCAGCAGCCAAAAAGAGCGGTACACAGATACGCAGTATTTT
TRBJ1-1 . TRBV5-1 many CASSLEWTENTEAFF TGCGCCAGCAGCTTGGAATGGACAGAGAACACTGAAGCTTTCTTT
TRBJ2-7 . TRBV25-1 many CASSDGGEQYF TGTGCCAGCAGTGATGGGGGCGAGCAGTACTTC
TRBJ2-1 TRBD2 TRBV7-6 . CASSYLAGGKNEQFF TGTGCCAGCAGCTACCTAGCGGGAGGGAAAAATGAGCAGTTCTTC
TRBJ2-1 TRBD2 TRBV6-2/TRBV6-3 many CASSGLAGVNNEQFF TGTGCCAGCAGTGGACTAGCGGGGGTTAACAATGAGCAGTTCTTC
TRBJ2-3 TRBD2 TRBV12-3/TRBV12-4 once CASRQPLLEAGEHTDTRYF TGTGCCAGCAGACAACCCCTTCTAGAGGCGGGGGAGCACACAGATACGCGGTATTTT
TRBJ1-5 . TRBV19 few CASTEGTRGNQPQHF TGTGCCAGTACCGAGGGGACTCGAGGCAATCAGCCCCAGCATTTT
TRBJ1-1 . TRBV27 . CASSWAWDTEAFF TGTGCCAGCAGTTGGGCCTGGGACACTGAAGCTTTCTTT
TRBJ2-1 TRBD1 TRBV30 . CAGMDRGHEQFF TGTGCCGGGATGGACAGGGGTCATGAGCAGTTCTTC
TRBJ2-5 TRBD2 TRBV20-1 many CSAGDPLLAGEETQYF TGCAGTGCAGGGGATCCCTTACTAGCGGGAGAAGAGACCCAGTACTTC